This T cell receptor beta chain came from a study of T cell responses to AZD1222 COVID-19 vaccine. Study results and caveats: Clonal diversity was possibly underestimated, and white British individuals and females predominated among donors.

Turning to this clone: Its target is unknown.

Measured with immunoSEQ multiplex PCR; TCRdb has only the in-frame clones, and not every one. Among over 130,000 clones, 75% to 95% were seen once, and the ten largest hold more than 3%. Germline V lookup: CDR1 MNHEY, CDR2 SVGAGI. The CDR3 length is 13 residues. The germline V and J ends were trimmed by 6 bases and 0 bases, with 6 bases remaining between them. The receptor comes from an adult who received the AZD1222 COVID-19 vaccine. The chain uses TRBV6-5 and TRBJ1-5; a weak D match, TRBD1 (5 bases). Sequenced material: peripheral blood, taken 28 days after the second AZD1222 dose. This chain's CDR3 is CASSDSSNQPQHF. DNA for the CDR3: TGTGCCAGCAGCGACAGTAGCAATCAGCCCCAGCATTTT.